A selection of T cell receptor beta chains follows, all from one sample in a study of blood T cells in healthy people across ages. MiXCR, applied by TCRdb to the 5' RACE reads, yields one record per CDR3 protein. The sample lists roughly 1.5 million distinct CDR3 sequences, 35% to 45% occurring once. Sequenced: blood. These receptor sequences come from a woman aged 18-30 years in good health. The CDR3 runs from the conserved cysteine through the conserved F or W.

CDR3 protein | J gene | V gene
CASSAGTGPFYEQYF | TRBJ2-7 | TRBV27
CASTEVGLAGGPSSYNEQFF | TRBJ2-1 | TRBV12-3/TRBV12-4
CASSENGRMAYGYTF | TRBJ1-2 | TRBV25-1
CASSQHSNEQFF | TRBJ2-1 | TRBV6-5
CASRQVLAYNEQFF | TRBJ2-1 | TRBV28
CASLGGSPTEAFF | TRBJ1-1 | TRBV6-5
CASSTTDLHSTDTQYF | TRBJ2-3 | TRBV18
CASKLLSDSPLQF | TRBJ1-6 | TRBV6-1
CASNHRDRNEQYF | TRBJ2-7 | TRBV12-3/TRBV12-4
CASSLGDRAIYSNQPQHF | TRBJ1-5 | TRBV12-3/TRBV12-4
CASTLGLAGEDTQYF | TRBJ2-3 | TRBV7-9
CASSLRTGESSYNEQFF | TRBJ2-1 | TRBV7-8
CASSSGQALNYGYTF | TRBJ1-2 | TRBV5-1
CATSRGESFDNEQFF | TRBJ2-1 | TRBV15
CASSYFSTDTQYF | TRBJ2-3 | TRBV6-2/TRBV6-3
CASKRGFQETQYF | TRBJ2-5 | TRBV5-1
CASSQTNEQYF | TRBJ2-7 | TRBV7-9
CASSEARGDGYTF | TRBJ1-2 | TRBV6-1
CSVLELGTDTQYF | TRBJ2-3 | TRBV29-1
CASSELTSFETQYF | TRBJ2-5 | TRBV2
CASSYTSGQKETQFF | TRBJ2-1 | TRBV7-9
CSAPPQGGTDTQYF | TRBJ2-3 | TRBV20-1
CASSYFSALSTGELFF | TRBJ2-2 | TRBV6-5
CSVGVSEQFF | TRBJ2-1 | TRBV29-1
CASSQDVWVRETQYF | . | TRBV4-2
CASSPRQGVNEKLFF | TRBJ1-4 | TRBV9
CASEATYGTAYGYTF | TRBJ1-2 | TRBV4-1
CASSSDSGAQKTQYF | TRBJ2-5 | TRBV5-1
CASSPEAGANYGYTF | TRBJ1-2 | TRBV18
CASSLGGIRGAKLFF | TRBJ1-4 | TRBV7-2
CASSYRAGTSGNWGNIQYF | . | TRBV6-2/TRBV6-3